The 15 T cell receptor beta chains given below trace back to one sample, sequenced in a study of OX40 agonist ivuxolimab in advanced cancers. The repertoire was sequenced with immunoSEQ multiplex PCR; TCRdb's copy has only in-frame clones and lacks some. The profile shows 30,000 to 35,000 clones, around 85% of them singletons. The specimen comprised CD4+ or CD8+ T cells sorted from blood, sampled in a trial of the OX40 agonist ivuxolimab. The receptors stem from an adult with an advanced solid tumor such as melanoma, head and neck, liver or kidney cancer.

The rearrangement uses TRBV27 and TRBJ2-1; D is unresolved. The CDR3 loop spans 14 amino acids. The germline V gene has CDR1 MNHEY and CDR2 SMNVEV (reference sequence). Trimming shortened V by 5 bases and J by 5 bases, and 13 bases separated the two germline ends. This chain's CDR3 is CASSEEVGNNEQFF. In nucleotides, the CDR3 is TGTGCCAGCAGTGAAGAAGTGGGGAACAATGAGCAGTTCTTC.

The chain combines TRBV30 with TRBJ1-5; D perhaps matches TRBD1 (6 bases). V was clipped by 1 base and J by 2 bases, with 12 bases between them. This CDR3 is 15 amino acids long. Germline V gene lookup returns CDR1 GTSNPN and CDR2 SVGIG (reference sequence). In DNA, the CDR3 is TGTGCCTGGAGTGGGGGGAACAGGGGCAATCAGCCCCAGCATTTT. It encodes CAWSGGNRGNQPQHF.

This sequence joins TRBV28 and TRBJ1-1, with 8 bases that match TRBD1. V trimming: 6 bases; J trimming: 4 bases; junction bases outside the gene matches: 4. CDR3 length: 13 residues. In germline, CDR1 is MDHEN, CDR2 SYDVKM. DNA of the CDR3: TGTGCCAGCAGGGGACAGGAACGCACTGAAGCTTTCTTT. It yields the protein CASRGQERTEAFF.

J is TRBJ1-3 and V is TRBV19; D not resolved. Germline-derived CDR1 and CDR2 are LNHDA and SQIVND (reference sequence). V was clipped by 4 bases and J by 4 bases, with 20 bases between them. The CDR3 spans 17 residues. CDR3 DNA sequence: TGTGCCAGTAGTAGCCCCAGTCCGGGAAAAGCCGGAAACACCATATATTTT. It is translated as CASSSPSPGKAGNTIYF.

The chain uses TRBV5-6 and TRBJ2-1, with D uncertain. The CDR3 spans 15 residues. CDR1 and CDR2 from the germline V gene are SGHDT and YYEEEE. Trimming stripped 2 bases from V and 1 base from J, with 10 bases between. Written as DNA, the CDR3 is TGTGCCAGCAGCTTTAGGTCGGCGTCCTACAATGAGCAGTTCTTC. Its translation: CASSFRSASYNEQFF. The entire variable domain, with the rest obtained from reference TRBV5-6 and TRBJ2-1, is as follows: DAGVTQSPTHLIKTRGQQVTLRCSPKSGHDTVSWYQQALGQGPQFIFQYYEEEERQRGNFPDRFSGHQFPNYSSELNVNALLLGDSALYLCASSFRSASYNEQFFGPGTRLTVL.

Written as DNA, the CDR3 is TGTGCCAGCAGCTTGGACAGGGCGGAAGAGACCCAGTACTTC. This codes for CASSLDRAEETQYF. The chain uses TRBV5-6 and TRBJ2-5; D possibly corresponds to TRBD1 (6 bases). V was clipped by 0 bases and J by 3 bases, with 9 bases between them. The CDR3 sequence is 14 residues long. Germline CDR1 reads SGHDT; CDR2 reads YYEEEE.

The chain couples TRBV27 to TRBJ1-4, with D hard to call. The germline V gene has CDR1 MNHEY and CDR2 SMNVEV (reference sequence). The V end lost 2 bases, the J end lost 13 bases, and 17 bases lay between the germline ends. The CDR3 spans 14 residues. DNA of the CDR3: TGTGCCAGCAGTTTACTCACCGCGTCTGACTTACTGTTTTTT. It translates to CASSLLTASDLLFF.

This clone showed up just a few times. This chain uses TRBV19 with TRBJ1-1; D uncertain. The CDR3 is made up of 15 amino acids. V dropped 2 bases and J dropped 2 bases, with 12 bases sitting between them. Germline V CDR1 and CDR2: LNHDA, SQIVND (reference sequence). The CDR3 loop reads CASSISLGRNTEAFF. The CDR3 bases are TGTGCCAGTAGTATAAGTCTGGGCAGAAACACTGAAGCTTTCTTT.

The genes are TRBV6-1 and TRBJ2-1; D is possibly TRBD2 (6 bases). This CDR3 is built from 16 residues. Germline values: CDR1 MNHNS, CDR2 SASEGT. Deletions cut 0 bases from V and 2 bases from J, with 11 bases between. CDR3 in amino acids: CASSEAEGATYNEQFF. The CDR3 DNA reads TGTGCCAGCAGTGAAGCGGAGGGTGCTACCTACAATGAGCAGTTCTTC.

This chain joins TRBV9 and TRBJ1-1; D call uncertain. CDR1 and CDR2 (germline): SGDLS, YYNGEE. The CDR3 is 15 amino acids. V was cut by 0 bases and J by 5 bases, with 14 bases left in between. The CDR3 bases are TGTGCCAGCAGCGTAGGCAGTGGGGAGTGGACTGAAGCTTTCTTT. Its translation is CASSVGSGEWTEAFF.

The chain combines TRBV7-8 with TRBJ2-3, with 11 bases matching TRBD1. The germline V gene has CDR1 SGHVS and CDR2 FQNEAQ. CDR3 length: 16 amino acids. The V gene end was trimmed by 3 bases and the J gene end by 6 bases; junction bases not matched to a gene: 8. CDR3 amino acids: CASSLTGTGGSDTQYF. As DNA, the CDR3 is TGTGCCAGCAGCTTGACCGGGACAGGGGGTTCGGATACGCAGTATTTT.

CDR3 nucleotides: TGTGCCAGTAGTGTATTTGGGCCGAACACTGAAGCTTTCTTT. Translating gives CASSVFGPNTEAFF. The chain is built from TRBV19 and TRBJ1-1; no definite D call. CDR3 length: 14 residues. V was cut by 5 bases and J by 1 base, with 11 bases left in between. CDR1 LNHDA and CDR2 SQIVND come from the germline V gene (reference sequence). The complete variable domain, with remaining parts taken from reference TRBV19 and TRBJ1-1, reads DGGITQSPKYLFRKEGQNVTLSCEQNLNHDAMYWYRQDPGQGLRLIYYSQIVNDFQKGDIAEGYSVSREKKESFPLTVTSAQKNPTAFYLCASSVFGPNTEAFFGQGTRLTVV.

This clone was recorded a few times. The J gene is TRBJ1-3, the V gene TRBV18; no firm D call. Trimming removed 3 bases from V and 4 bases from J, with 13 bases in between. CDR3 length equals 15 residues. Germline V lookup: CDR1 KGHSH, CDR2 LQKENI. The CDR3 coding sequence is TGTGCCAGCTCACCCGCACTATCATCCGGAAACACCATATATTTT. It codes for CASSPALSSGNTIYF.

This chain joins TRBV2 and TRBJ2-1; 8 positions agree with TRBD2. The ends lost 6 bases at V and 6 bases at J; junction bases unmatched: 10. Germline V gene data show CDR1 as SNHLY and CDR2 as FYNNEI. The CDR3 totals 15 residues. CDR3 residues: CASRLRGGLINEQFF. The CDR3 DNA follows: TGTGCCAGCAGGTTACGGGGGGGCCTAATCAATGAGCAGTTCTTC.

V and J are TRBV14 and TRBJ2-5; TRBD1 is a possible D gene (6 bases). The CDR3 is 14 amino acids. V lost 2 bases, J lost 2 bases, and 9 bases lay in between. Germline CDR1 SGHDN, CDR2 FVKESK. CDR3 sequence: CASSQPGQQETQYF. DNA for the CDR3: TGTGCCAGCAGCCAACCCGGACAGCAAGAGACCCAGTACTTC.